This T cell receptor beta chain comes out of a study of blood T cells in healthy people across ages. The study's findings and limits: Roughly linearly, TCR beta diversity per million T cells fell as age increased.

This CDR3 has 13 residues. V was clipped by 3 bases and J by 6 bases, with 11 bases between them. On this clonotype itself: The target antigen is unknown.

It was with a sample-barcoded 5' primer and a J-beta primer mix that a second PCR of roughly 6 to 12 cycles was run. TCRdb re-derived calls from the 5' RACE reads in MiXCR, one entry per CDR3 protein. This sample has under 800,000 distinct CDR3 sequences, with roughly 41% found just once. Total RNA, at least 6 micrograms per sample, came from PBMCs. The TCR originated in a woman aged 60 to 75 in good health. Sample: blood. The genes are TRBV12-3 or TRBV12-4 and TRBJ1-1; a possible D gene is TRBD1 (6 bases). The CDR3 loop reads CASSLGGTAEAFF. The CDR3 DNA sequence: TGTGCCAGCAGTTTGGGGGGCACCGCTGAAGCTTTCTTT.